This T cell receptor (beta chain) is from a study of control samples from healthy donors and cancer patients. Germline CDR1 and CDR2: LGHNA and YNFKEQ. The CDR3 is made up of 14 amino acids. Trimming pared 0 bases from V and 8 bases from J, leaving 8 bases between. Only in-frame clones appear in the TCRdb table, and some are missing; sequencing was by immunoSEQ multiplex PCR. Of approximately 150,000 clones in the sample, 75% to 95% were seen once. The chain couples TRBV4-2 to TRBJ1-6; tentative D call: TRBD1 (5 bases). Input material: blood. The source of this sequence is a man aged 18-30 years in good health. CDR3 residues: CASSQDVQDSPLHF. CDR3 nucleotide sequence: TGTGCCAGCAGCCAAGATGTACAGGATTCACCCCTCCACTTT.